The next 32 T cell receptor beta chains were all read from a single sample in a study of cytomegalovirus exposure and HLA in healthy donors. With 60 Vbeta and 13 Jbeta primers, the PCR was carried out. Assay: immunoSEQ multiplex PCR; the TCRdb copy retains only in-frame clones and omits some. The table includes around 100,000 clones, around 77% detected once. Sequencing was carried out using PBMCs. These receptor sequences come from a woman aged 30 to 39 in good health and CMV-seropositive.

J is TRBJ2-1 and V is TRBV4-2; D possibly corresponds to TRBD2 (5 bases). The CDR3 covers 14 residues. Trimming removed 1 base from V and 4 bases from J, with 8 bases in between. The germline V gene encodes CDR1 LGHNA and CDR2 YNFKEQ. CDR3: CASSQGRGYNEQFF. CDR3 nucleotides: TGTGCCAGCAGCCAAGGTCGCGGGTACAATGAGCAGTTCTTC.

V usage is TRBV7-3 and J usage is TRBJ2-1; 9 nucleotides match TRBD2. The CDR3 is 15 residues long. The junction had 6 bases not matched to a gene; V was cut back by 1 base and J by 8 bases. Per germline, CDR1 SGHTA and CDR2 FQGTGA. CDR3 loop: CASSLKSGRSDEQFF. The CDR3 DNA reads TGTGCCAGCAGCTTAAAAAGCGGGAGGTCGGATGAGCAGTTCTTC.

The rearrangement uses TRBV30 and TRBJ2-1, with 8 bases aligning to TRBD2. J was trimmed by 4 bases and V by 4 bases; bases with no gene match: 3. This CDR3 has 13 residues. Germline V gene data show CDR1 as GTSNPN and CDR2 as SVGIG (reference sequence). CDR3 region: CAWNGGAYNEQFF. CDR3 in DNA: TGTGCCTGGAACGGGGGGGCTTACAATGAGCAGTTCTTC. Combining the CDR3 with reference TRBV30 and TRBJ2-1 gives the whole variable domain SQTIHQWPATLVQPVGSPLSLECTVEGTSNPNLYWYRQAAGRGLQLLFYSVGIGQISSEVPQNLSASRPQDRQFILSSKKLLLSDSGFYLCAWNGGAYNEQFFGPGTRLTVL.

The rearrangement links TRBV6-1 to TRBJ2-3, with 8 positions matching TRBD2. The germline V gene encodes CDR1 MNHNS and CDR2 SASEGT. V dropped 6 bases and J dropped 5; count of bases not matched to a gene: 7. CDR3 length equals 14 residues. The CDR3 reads CASRVGGALDTQYF. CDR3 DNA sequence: TGTGCCAGCAGAGTCGGGGGGGCATTAGATACGCAGTATTTT.

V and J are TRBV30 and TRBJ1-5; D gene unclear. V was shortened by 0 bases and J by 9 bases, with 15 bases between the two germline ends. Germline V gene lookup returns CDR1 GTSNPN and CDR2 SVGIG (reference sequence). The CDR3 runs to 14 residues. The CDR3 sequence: CAWSVRGPDRPQHF. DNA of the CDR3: TGTGCCTGGAGTGTACGGGGTCCCGATCGGCCCCAGCATTTT.

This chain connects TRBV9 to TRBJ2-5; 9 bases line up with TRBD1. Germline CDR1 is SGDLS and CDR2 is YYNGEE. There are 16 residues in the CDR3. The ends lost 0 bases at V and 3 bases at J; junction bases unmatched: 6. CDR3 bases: TGTGCCAGCAGCGTAGGCGGACAGGGGACTAAAGAGACCCAGTACTTC. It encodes CASSVGGQGTKETQYF.

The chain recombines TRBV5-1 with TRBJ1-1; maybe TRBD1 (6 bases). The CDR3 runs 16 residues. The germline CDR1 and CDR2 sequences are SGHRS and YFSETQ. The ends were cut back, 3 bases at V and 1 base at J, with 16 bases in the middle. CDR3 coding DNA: TGCGCCAGCAGCTCCACCGAAAACAGGGCGAACACTGAAGCTTTCTTT. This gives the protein CASSSTENRANTEAFF. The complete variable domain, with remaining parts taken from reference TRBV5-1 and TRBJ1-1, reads KAGVTQTPRYLIKTRGQQVTLSCSPISGHRSVSWYQQTPGQGLQFLFEYFSETQRNKGNFPGRFSGRQFSNSRSEMNVSTLELGDSALYLCASSSTENRANTEAFFGQGTRLTVV.

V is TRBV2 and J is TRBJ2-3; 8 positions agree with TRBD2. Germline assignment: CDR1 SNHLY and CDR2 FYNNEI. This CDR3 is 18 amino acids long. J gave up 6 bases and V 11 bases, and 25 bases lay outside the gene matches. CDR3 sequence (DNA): TGTGCCTGCACCGCGGGGGCCCCTACTAGCGGCCTGGGGGATACGCAGTATTTT. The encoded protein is CACTAGAPTSGLGDTQYF.

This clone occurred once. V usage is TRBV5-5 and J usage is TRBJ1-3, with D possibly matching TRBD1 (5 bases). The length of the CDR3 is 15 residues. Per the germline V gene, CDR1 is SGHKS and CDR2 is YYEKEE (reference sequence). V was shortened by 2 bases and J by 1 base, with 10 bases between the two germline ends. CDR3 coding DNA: TGTGCCAGCAGCTTACTACAGGATTCTGGAAACACCATATATTTT. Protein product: CASSLLQDSGNTIYF. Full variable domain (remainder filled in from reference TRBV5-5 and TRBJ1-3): DAGVTQSPTHLIKTRGQQVTLRCSPISGHKSVSWYQQVLGQGPQFIFQYYEKEERGRGNFPDRFSARQFPNYSSELNVNALLLGDSALYLCASSLLQDSGNTIYFGEGSWLTVV.

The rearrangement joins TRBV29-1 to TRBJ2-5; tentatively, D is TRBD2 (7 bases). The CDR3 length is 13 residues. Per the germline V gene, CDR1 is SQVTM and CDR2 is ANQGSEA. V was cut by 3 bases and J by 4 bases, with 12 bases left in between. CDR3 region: CSVEGGARETQYF. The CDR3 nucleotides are TGCAGCGTTGAGGGGGGGGCCAGAGAGACCCAGTACTTC.

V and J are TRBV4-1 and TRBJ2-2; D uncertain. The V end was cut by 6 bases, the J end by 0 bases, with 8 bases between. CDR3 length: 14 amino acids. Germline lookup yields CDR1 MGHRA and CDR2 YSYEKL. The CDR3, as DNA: TGCGCCAGCAGAAGGAGCGCGAACACCGGGGAGCTGTTTTTT. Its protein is CASRRSANTGELFF.

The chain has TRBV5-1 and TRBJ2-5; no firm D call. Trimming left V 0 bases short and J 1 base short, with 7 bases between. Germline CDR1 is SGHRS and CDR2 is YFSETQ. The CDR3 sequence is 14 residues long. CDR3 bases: TGCGCCAGCAGCTTGGAACAGATCCAAGAGACCCAGTACTTC. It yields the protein CASSLEQIQETQYF.

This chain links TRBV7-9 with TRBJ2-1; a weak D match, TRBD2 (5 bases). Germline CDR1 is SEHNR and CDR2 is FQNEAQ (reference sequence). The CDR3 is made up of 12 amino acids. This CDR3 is CGGLADYNEQFF. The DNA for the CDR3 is TGTGGAGGGCTAGCAGACTACAATGAGCAGTTCTTC.

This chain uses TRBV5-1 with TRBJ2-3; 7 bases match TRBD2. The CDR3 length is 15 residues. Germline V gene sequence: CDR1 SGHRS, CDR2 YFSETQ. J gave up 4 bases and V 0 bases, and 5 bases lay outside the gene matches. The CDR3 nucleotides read TGCGCCAGCAGCTTGGCCGGGGGGAGTTCAGATACGCAGTATTTT. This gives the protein CASSLAGGSSDTQYF.

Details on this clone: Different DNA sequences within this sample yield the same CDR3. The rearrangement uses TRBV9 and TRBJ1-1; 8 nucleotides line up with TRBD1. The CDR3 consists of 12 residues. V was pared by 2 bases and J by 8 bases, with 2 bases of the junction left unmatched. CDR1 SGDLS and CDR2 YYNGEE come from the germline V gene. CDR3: CASSVGTGEAFF. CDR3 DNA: TGTGCCAGCAGCGTTGGGACAGGAGAAGCTTTCTTT.

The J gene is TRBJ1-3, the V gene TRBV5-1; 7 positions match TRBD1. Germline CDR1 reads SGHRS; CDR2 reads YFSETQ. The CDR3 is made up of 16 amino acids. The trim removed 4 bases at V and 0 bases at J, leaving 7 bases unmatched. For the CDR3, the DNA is TGCGCCAGCAGCCTAGGACAGGCTAGCTCTGGAAACACCATATATTTT. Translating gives CASSLGQASSGNTIYF.

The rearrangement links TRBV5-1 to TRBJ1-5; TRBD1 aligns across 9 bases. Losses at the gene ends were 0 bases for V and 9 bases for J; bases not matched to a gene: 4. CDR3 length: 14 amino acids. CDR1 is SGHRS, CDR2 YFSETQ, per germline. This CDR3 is CASSLGQGGGPQHF. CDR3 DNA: TGCGCCAGCAGCTTGGGACAGGGGGGTGGGCCCCAGCATTTT.

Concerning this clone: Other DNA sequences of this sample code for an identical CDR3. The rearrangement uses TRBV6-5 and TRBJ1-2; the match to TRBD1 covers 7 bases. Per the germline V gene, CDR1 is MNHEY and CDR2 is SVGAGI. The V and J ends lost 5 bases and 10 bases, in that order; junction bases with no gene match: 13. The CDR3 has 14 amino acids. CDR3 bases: TGTGCCAGCAGTGAAGAAGGGGGCGGGTTTGCCTACACCTTC. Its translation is CASSEEGGGFAYTF.

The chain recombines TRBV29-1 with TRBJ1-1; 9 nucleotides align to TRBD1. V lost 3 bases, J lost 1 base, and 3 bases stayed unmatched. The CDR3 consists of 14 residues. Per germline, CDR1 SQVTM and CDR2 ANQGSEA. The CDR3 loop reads CSVDGGQGNTEAFF. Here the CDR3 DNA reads TGCAGCGTTGATGGGGGACAGGGGAACACTGAAGCTTTCTTT.

CDR3 sequence reads: CASSPHGSNTDTQYF. In DNA, the CDR3 is TGTGCCAGCAGCCCCCACGGGTCGAACACAGATACGCAGTATTTT. This chain links TRBV9 with TRBJ2-3, with D hard to call. CDR1 is SGDLS, CDR2 YYNGEE, per germline. The CDR3 covers 15 residues. V was shortened by 4 bases and J by 2 bases, with 14 bases between the two germline ends.

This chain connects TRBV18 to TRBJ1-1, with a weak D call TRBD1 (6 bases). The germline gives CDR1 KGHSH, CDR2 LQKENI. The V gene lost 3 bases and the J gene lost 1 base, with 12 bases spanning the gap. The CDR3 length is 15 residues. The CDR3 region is CASSPVGTTNTEAFF. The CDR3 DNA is TGTGCCAGCTCACCTGTCGGGACAACGAACACTGAAGCTTTCTTT.

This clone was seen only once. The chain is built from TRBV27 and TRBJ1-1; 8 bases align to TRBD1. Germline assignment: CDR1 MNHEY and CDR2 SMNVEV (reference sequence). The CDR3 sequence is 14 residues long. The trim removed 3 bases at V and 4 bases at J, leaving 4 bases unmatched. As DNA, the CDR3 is TGTGCCAGCAGTTTTTCCGGACAGGGCACTGAAGCTTTCTTT. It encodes CASSFSGQGTEAFF.

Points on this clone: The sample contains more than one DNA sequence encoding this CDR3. The CDR3 DNA follows: TGTGCCAGCAGTCCTCGAGGACACCGGAATGAAAAACTGTTTTTT. Its translation: CASSPRGHRNEKLFF. The rearrangement links TRBV6-5 to TRBJ1-4; weak D call: TRBD1 (5 bases). This CDR3 spans 15 amino acids. Trimming took off 5 bases at V and 5 bases at J, with 15 bases between the two ends. Germline V gene lookup returns CDR1 MNHEY and CDR2 SVGAGI.

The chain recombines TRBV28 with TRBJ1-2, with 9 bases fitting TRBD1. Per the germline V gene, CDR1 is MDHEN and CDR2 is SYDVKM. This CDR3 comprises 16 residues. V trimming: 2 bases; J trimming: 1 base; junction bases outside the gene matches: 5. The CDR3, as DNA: TGTGCCAGCAGTTTAGCTAGGGACAGGGTTAACTATGGCTACACCTTC. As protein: CASSLARDRVNYGYTF.

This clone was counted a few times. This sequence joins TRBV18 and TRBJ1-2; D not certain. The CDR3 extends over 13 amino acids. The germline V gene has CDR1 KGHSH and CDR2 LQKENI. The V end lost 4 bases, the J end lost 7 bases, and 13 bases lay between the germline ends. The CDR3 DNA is TGTGCCAGCTCACGTTCAGACACGAGTGGCTACACCTTC. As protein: CASSRSDTSGYTF.

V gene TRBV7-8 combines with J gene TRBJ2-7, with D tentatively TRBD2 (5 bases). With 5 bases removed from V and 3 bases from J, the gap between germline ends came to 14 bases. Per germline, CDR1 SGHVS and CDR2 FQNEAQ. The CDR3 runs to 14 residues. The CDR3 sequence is CASSPHSEDYEQYF. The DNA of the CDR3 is TGTGCCAGCAGCCCGCATTCGGAGGACTACGAGCAGTACTTC.

The CDR3 DNA sequence: TGTGCCAGCAGCTTAACCGATTTAGTGAGCTCTAGCACAGATACGCAGTATTTT. As protein: CASSLTDLVSSSTDTQYF. The chain combines TRBV7-3 with TRBJ2-3; D unclear. CDR1 and CDR2 (germline): SGHTA, FQGTGA. The CDR3 consists of 18 residues. V was clipped by 0 bases and J by 0 bases, with 16 bases between them.

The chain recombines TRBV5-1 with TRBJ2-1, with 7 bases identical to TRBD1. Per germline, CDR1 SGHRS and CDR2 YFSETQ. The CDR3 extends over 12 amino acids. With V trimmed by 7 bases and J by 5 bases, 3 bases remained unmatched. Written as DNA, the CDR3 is TGCGCCAGCTGGGGACAGAACAATGAGCAGTTCTTC. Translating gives CASWGQNNEQFF.

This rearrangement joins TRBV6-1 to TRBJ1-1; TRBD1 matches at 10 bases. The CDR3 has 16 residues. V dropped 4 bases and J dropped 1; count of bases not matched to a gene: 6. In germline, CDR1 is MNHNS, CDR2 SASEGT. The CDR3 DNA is TGTGCCAGCAGTGGCCAGGGACAGGGGCGGAACACTGAAGCTTTCTTT. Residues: CASSGQGQGRNTEAFF.

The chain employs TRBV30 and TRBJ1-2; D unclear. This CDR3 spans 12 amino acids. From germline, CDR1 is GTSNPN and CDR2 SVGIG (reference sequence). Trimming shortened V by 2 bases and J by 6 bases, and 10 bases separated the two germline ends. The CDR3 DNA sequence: TGTGCCTGGAGTACTGCACCACATGGCTACACCTTC. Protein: CAWSTAPHGYTF.

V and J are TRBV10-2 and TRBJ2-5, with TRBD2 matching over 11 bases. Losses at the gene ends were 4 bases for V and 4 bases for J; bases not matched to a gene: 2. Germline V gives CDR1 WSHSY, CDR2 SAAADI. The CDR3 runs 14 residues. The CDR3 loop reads CASSGTSGRETQYF. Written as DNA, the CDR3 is TGCGCCAGCAGTGGGACTAGCGGGCGAGAGACCCAGTACTTC.

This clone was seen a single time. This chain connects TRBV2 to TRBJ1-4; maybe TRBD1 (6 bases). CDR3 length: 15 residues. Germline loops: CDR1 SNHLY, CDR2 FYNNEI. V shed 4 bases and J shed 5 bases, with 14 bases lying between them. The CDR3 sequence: CASSVWTDRNEKLFF. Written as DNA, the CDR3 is TGTGCCAGCAGTGTTTGGACAGATCGAAATGAAAAACTGTTTTTT.